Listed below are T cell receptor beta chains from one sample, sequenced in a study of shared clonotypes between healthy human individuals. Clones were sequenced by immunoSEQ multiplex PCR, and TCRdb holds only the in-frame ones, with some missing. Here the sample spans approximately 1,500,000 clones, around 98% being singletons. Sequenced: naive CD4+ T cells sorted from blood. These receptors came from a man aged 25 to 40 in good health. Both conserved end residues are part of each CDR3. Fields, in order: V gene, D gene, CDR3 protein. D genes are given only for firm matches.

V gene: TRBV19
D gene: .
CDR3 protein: CASSHRAGNSYEQYF

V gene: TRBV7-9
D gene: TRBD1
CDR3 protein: CASSWDRPISTDTQYF

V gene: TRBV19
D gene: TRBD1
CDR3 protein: CASSRRTGRTGELFF

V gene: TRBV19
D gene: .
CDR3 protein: CASRATGELFF

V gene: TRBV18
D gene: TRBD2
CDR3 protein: CASSPKREVYNEQFF

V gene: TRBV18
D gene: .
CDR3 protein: CASSPWAGSTDTQYF

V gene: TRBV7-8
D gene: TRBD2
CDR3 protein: CASSQTSGRARDEQYF

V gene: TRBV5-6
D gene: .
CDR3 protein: CASSSKDGRPSNQPQHF

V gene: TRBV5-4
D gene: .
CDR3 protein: CASSFDPGWAQYF

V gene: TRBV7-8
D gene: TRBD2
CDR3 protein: CASSELAGALQYF

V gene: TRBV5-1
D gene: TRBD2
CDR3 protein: CASSFPSGRGDIHNEQFF

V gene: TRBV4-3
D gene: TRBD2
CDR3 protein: CASSQDSGTADTQYF

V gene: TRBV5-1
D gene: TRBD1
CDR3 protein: CASSLGDRVEETQYF

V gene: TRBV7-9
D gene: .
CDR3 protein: CASSTHRDVKYEQYF

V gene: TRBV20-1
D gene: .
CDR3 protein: CSARHKETQYF

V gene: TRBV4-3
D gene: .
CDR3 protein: CASSQGLGRDYEQYF

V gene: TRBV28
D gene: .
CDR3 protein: CASSSHLGQSWYEQYF

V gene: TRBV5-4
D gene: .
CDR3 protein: CASSPRQWNGYTF

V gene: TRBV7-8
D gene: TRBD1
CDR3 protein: CASSLGFGARDRKYF

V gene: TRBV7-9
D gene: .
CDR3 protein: CASSRGANPTGELFF

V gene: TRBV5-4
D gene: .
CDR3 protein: CASSLTENYGYTF

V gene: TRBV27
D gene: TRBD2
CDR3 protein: CASSSWGGGAYYEQYF

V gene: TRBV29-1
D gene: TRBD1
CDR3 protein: CSVMTGNDGYTF

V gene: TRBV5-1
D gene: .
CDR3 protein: CASSPGISTGELFF

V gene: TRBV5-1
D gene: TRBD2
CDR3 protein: CASSLIAGGRTETQYF

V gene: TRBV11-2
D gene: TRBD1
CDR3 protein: CASSLTGAENIQYF

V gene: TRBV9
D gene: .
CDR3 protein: CASMNSDGTIEAFF

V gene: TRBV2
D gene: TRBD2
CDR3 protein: CASIRDYGYEQYF

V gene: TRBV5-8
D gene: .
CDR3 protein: CASSLGQMNTGELFF

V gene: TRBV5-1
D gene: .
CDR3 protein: CASRAGSSEKLFF

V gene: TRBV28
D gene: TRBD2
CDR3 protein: CASSLTSDWNEQYF

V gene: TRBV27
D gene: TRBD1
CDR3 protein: CASSYTGTGREQYF

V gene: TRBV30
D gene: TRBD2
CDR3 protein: CAWSEGLAESDTQYF